The sample holds a few counts of the clone carrying this T cell receptor beta chain. Its matching antigen is unknown. Together with a sample-barcoded 5' primer, a J-beta primer mix was included in a second PCR lasting about 7 to 12 cycles. Template switching added a 12-random-nucleotide identifier to every cDNA molecule. Each CDR3 protein gets one entry after TCRdb re-called the 5' RACE reads with MiXCR. The sample lists 1.5 million to 2 million distinct CDR3 sequences, about 39% occurring once. The CDR3 is 14 amino acids. Germline V gene data show CDR1 as MDHEN and CDR2 as SYDVKM. The ends were cut back, 2 bases at V and 6 bases at J, with 11 bases in the middle. These data belong to a study of blood T cells in healthy people across ages. Study details: Per two T cells, template switching captured roughly one barcoded beta molecule.

The study, taken as a whole, reports: Naive T cell percentage showed a strong correlation with the diversity of TCR beta. From one million sequenced T cells, diversity estimates were lower bounds.

The source material was blood. V and J are TRBV28 and TRBJ2-1, with D tentatively TRBD1 (6 bases). The origin of this receptor is a human donor in good health. DNA of the CDR3: TGTGCCAGCAGTTTAGGGGGACAAATCAATGAGCAGTTCTTC. This codes for CASSLGGQINEQFF.